Below, one T cell receptor beta chain is given with its context. Unique molecular identifiers featured in how the TCRbeta library was prepared. TCRdb fed the PCR reads into MiXCR, producing one record per CDR3 protein. The sample consists of hundreds of thousands of distinct CDR3 sequences, about 11% of them appearing once. The CDR3 sequence is 14 residues long. V lost 11 bases and J lost 2, with 15 bases in between. In germline, CDR1 is LGHNA, CDR2 YNFKEQ. These data come from a study of T-cell reconstitution after alpha-beta-depleted transplantation in children. V is TRBV4-2 and J is TRBJ2-2; maybe TRBD1 (5 bases). The material sequenced was PBMCs from the stem cell graft donor, taken from the stem cell graft. The sequence came from a human donor who donated a stem cell graft to a child with acute lymphoblastic leukemia. The CDR3 is CASSWTPNTGELFF. The CDR3 nucleotides are TGTGCCTCCAGTTGGACACCCAACACCGGGGAGCTGTTTTTT.